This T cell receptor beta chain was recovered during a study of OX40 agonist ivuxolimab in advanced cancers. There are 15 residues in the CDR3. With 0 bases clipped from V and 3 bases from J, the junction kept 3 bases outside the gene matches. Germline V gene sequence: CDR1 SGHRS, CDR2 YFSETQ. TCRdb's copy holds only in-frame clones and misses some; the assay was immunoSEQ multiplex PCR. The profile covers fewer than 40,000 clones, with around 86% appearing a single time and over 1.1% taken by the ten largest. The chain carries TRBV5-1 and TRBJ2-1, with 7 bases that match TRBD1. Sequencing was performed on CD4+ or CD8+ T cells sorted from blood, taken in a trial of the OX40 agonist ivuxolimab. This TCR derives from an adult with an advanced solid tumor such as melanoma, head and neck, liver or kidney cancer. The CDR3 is CASSLEGGSYNEQFF. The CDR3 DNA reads TGCGCCAGCAGCTTGGAAGGGGGCAGCTACAATGAGCAGTTCTTC. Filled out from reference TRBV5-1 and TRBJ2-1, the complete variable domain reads KAGVTQTPRYLIKTRGQQVTLSCSPISGHRSVSWYQQTPGQGLQFLFEYFSETQRNKGNFPGRFSGRQFSNSRSEMNVSTLELGDSALYLCASSLEGGSYNEQFFGPGTRLTVL.